Presented here are 30 T cell receptor beta chains from one specimen sequenced in a study of T cells in Graves' hyperthyroidism and ophthalmopathy. RNA transcripts gave rise to amplified TCR beta CDR3 regions. HTBI primers were used for first-round RT-PCR of the TCR CDR3. TCRdb reprocessed the multiplex PCR reads with MiXCR, giving one entry per CDR3 protein. The table shows around 350,000 distinct CDR3 sequences, with less than 20% occurring only once. The sample taken for sequencing was blood. Receptors originate from a woman aged 18 to 35 with Graves' hyperthyroidism that later progressed to Graves' ophthalmopathy.

The table lists this clonotype with many counts. The CDR3 loop reads CAWSASSFEKLFF. As DNA, the CDR3 is TGTGCCTGGAGTGCTTCTTCTTTTGAAAAACTGTTTTTT. The V call is TRBV30, the J call TRBJ1-4; D gene ambiguous. The V end was cut by 1 base, the J end by 7 bases, with 10 bases between. The CDR3 contains 13 residues. Germline-derived CDR1 and CDR2 are GTSNPN and SVGIG (reference sequence).

The V and J genes are TRBV4-1 and TRBJ2-2; TRBD1 agrees at 7 bases. CDR3 length equals 13 residues. The V gene end was trimmed by 3 bases and the J gene end by 5 bases; junction bases not matched to a gene: 0. Germline CDR1 and CDR2: MGHRA and YSYEKL. Here the CDR3 reads CASSQGQTGELFF. The CDR3 DNA is TGCGCCAGCAGCCAGGGACAGACCGGGGAGCTGTTTTTT.

V gene TRBV6-6 combines with J gene TRBJ1-3; D not resolved. Per the germline V gene, CDR1 is MNHNY and CDR2 is SVGAGI (reference sequence). CDR3 length equals 15 residues. V lost 0 bases, J lost 0 bases, and 6 bases lay in between. The chain's CDR3 is CASSYSPHSGNTIYF. The CDR3 bases are TGTGCCAGCAGTTACTCTCCCCACTCTGGAAACACCATATATTTT.

This rearrangement joins TRBV13 to TRBJ2-7; 10 positions agree with TRBD1. V trimming: 7 bases; J trimming: 4 bases; junction bases outside the gene matches: 4. The V gene's germline CDR1 is PRHDT and CDR2 FYEKMQ (reference sequence). The CDR3 covers 13 residues. For the CDR3, the DNA is TGTGCCAGCACCAAGGGACAGGGGTACGAGCAGTACTTC. It yields the protein CASTKGQGYEQYF.

The gene calls are TRBV5-1 and TRBJ2-5, with 9 bases that match TRBD1. The trim removed 4 bases at V and 4 bases at J, leaving 5 bases unmatched. This CDR3 comprises 14 residues. Looked up from germline, CDR1 is SGHRS and CDR2 is YFSETQ. The CDR3 protein is CASSGGQGRETQYF. The CDR3 DNA sequence: TGCGCCAGCAGCGGGGGACAGGGCAGAGAGACCCAGTACTTC.

Many counts were recorded for this clonotype. This rearrangement joins TRBV20-1 to TRBJ2-7; D unresolved. The CDR3 length is 13 residues. Germline CDR1 is DFQATT and CDR2 is SNEGSKA (reference sequence). V lost 5 bases and J 3 bases, leaving 14 bases between the germline ends. This CDR3 is CSARPPNIYEQYF. The CDR3 DNA reads as TGCAGTGCTCGACCCCCGAACATCTACGAGCAGTACTTC.

This clonotype has at least ten counts. V gene TRBV7-8 combines with J gene TRBJ1-6; unclear D gene. The V end was cut by 3 bases, the J end by 10 bases, with 7 bases between. CDR3 length: 12 amino acids. Looked up from germline, CDR1 is SGHVS and CDR2 is FQNEAQ. CDR3 loop: CASSFPPSPLHF. The DNA of the CDR3 is TGTGCCAGCAGCTTCCCCCCCTCACCCCTCCACTTT.

This clonotype has ten or more counts. The genes are TRBV4-3 and TRBJ2-1; a weak D match, TRBD2 (5 bases). The CDR3 has 19 residues. V shed 1 base and J shed 0 bases, with 19 bases lying between them. In germline, CDR1 is LGHNA, CDR2 YSLEER. In DNA, the CDR3 is TGCGCCAGCAGCCAAGGTCCCGGGCTAGCCCTAAGCTCCTACAATGAGCAGTTCTTC. Its protein product is CASSQGPGLALSSYNEQFF.

This clonotype was found a few times. The chain carries TRBV4-2 and TRBJ2-1; the D is unclear. The germline V and J ends were trimmed by 4 bases and 7 bases, with 17 bases remaining between them. CDR3 length: 15 residues. CDR1 and CDR2 from the germline V gene are LGHNA and YNFKEQ. CDR3 coding DNA: TGTGCCAGCAGCCCAAGAGGTTCGACGCCTAATGAGCAGTTCTTC. This translates into CASSPRGSTPNEQFF.

The CDR3 DNA follows: TGTGCCAGCAGCCGGAAGACTAGCGGCTTGACCCAGTACTTC. Translating it yields CASSRKTSGLTQYF. This chain links TRBV6-2 or TRBV6-3 with TRBJ2-5; 9 bases match TRBD2. Unmatched junction bases numbered 9, after V lost 6 bases and J lost 7 bases. Germline assignment: CDR1 MNHEY and CDR2 SVGEGT. This CDR3 is 14 amino acids long.

In this sample, this clonotype turned up many times. V and J are TRBV11-2 and TRBJ2-1; D gene ambiguous. In germline, CDR1 is SGHAT, CDR2 FQNNGV. This CDR3 has 12 residues. V lost 1 base to trimming and J lost 7 bases, with 5 bases between them. The DNA of the CDR3 is TGTGCCAGCAGCTTAGGGCAGAATGAGCAGTTCTTC. Translation gives CASSLGQNEQFF.

For this clonotype: The junction departs from germline at one end; a sequencing error may be responsible. The chain uses TRBV6-8 and TRBJ2-3, with 8 bases lining up with TRBD2. Germline assignment: CDR1 MNHGY and CDR2 SAAAGT. The CDR3 runs 13 residues. Here the CDR3 reads CASSGREENTQYF. The CDR3 DNA reads as TGCGCCAGCAGCGGGCGGGAGGAAAATACGCAGTATTTT.

Ten or more counts support this clonotype. This rearrangement joins TRBV28 to TRBJ2-5, with TRBD2 matching 8 bases. Germline CDR1 and CDR2: MDHEN and SYDVKM. This CDR3 comprises 15 residues. V lost 6 bases to trimming and J lost 5 bases; unmatched junction nucleotides: 11. CDR3 loop: CASRRGGSGMETQYF. DNA for the CDR3: TGTGCCAGCAGGCGGGGAGGTAGCGGGATGGAGACCCAGTACTTC.

The gene calls are TRBV12-3 or TRBV12-4 and TRBJ2-2, with 7 bases identical to TRBD2. The CDR3 consists of 15 residues. The V segment lost 3 bases and the J segment 6 bases; nucleotides outside the gene matches: 7. In nucleotides, the CDR3 is TGTGCCAGCAGTTTCGGAGGGAGGGTGGCCGGGGAGCTGTTTTTT. This codes for CASSFGGRVAGELFF.

This clonotype has more than one count but fewer than ten. The gene calls are TRBV10-3 and TRBJ2-2, with D possibly TRBD1 on 5 matching bases. This CDR3 is 16 amino acids long. Germline loops: CDR1 ENHRY, CDR2 SYGVKD. The V gene lost 0 bases and the J gene lost 3 bases, with 11 bases spanning the gap. DNA for the CDR3: TGTGCCATCAGTGAGTCGGGCAGGGTGGACACCGGGGAGCTGTTTTTT. This sequence encodes CAISESGRVDTGELFF.

This clonotype appeared many times. CDR3 region: CSARDLGGGTGRSGELFF. Here the CDR3 DNA reads TGCAGTGCTAGAGATCTCGGGGGAGGGACAGGGAGGTCCGGGGAGCTGTTTTTT. The chain employs TRBV20-1 and TRBJ2-2; TRBD1 matches 9 bases. Germline CDR1 and CDR2: DFQATT and SNEGSKA (reference sequence). The CDR3 consists of 18 residues. The V gene end was trimmed by 0 bases and the J gene end by 6 bases; junction bases not matched to a gene: 14.

This clonotype was counted many times. This sequence joins TRBV28 and TRBJ1-2, with D possibly matching TRBD1 (5 bases). Trimming took off 6 bases at V and 4 bases at J, with 9 bases between the two ends. Germline V lookup: CDR1 MDHEN, CDR2 SYDVKM. The CDR3 loop spans 12 amino acids. The CDR3 nucleotides are TGTGCCAGCAGCCGGGGCTCCTATGGCTACACCTTC. Protein product: CASSRGSYGYTF.

This clonotype occurred many times. V is TRBV4-3 and J is TRBJ2-7; 7 nucleotides line up with TRBD1. Germline assignment: CDR1 LGHNA and CDR2 YSLEER. The CDR3 loop spans 15 amino acids. The ends lost 1 base at V and 2 bases at J; junction bases unmatched: 5. In DNA, the CDR3 is TGCGCCAGCAGCCAAGGCCTCGGGACAGCCTACGAGCAGTACTTC. This translates into CASSQGLGTAYEQYF.

This clonotype was detected ten times or more. The chain combines TRBV7-2 with TRBJ2-1; the match to TRBD2 covers 10 bases. The germline CDR1 and CDR2 sequences are SGHTA and FQGNSA. V lost 2 bases, J lost 10 bases, and 11 bases stayed unmatched. This CDR3 is 16 amino acids long. The DNA for the CDR3 is TGTGCCAGCAGCTTAAGGCGGGCTAGCGGGAGAGGAGAGCAGTTCTTC. Translating it yields CASSLRRASGRGEQFF. The whole variable domain, remainder taken from reference TRBV7-2 and TRBJ2-1, is GAGVSQSPSNKVTEKGKDVELRCDPISGHTALYWYRQSLGQGLEFLIYFQGNSAPDKSGLPSDRFSAERTGGSVSTLTIQRTQQEDSAVYLCASSLRRASGRGEQFFGPGTRLTVL.

This chain links TRBV20-1 with TRBJ2-2; 9 bases align to TRBD2. The CDR3 is 14 amino acids. The J segment lost 2 bases and the V segment lost 6 bases, leaving 4 bases of the junction unmatched. From germline, CDR1 is DFQATT and CDR2 SNEGSKA (reference sequence). This CDR3 is CSASGLANTGELFF. CDR3 DNA sequence: TGCAGTGCCTCGGGACTAGCCAACACCGGGGAGCTGTTTTTT.

The chain recombines TRBV5-1 with TRBJ2-5; a weak D match, TRBD2 (5 bases). The CDR3 loop spans 14 amino acids. Germline loops: CDR1 SGHRS, CDR2 YFSETQ. V lost 4 bases to trimming and J lost 5 bases, with 15 bases between them. CDR3 nucleotide sequence: TGCGCCAGCAGCCCTCAAGAGGGCTGGGAGACCCAGTACTTC. Translation gives CASSPQEGWETQYF.

The sample holds a few counts of this clonotype. The chain employs TRBV6-5 and TRBJ2-5; D unclear. V lost 2 bases to trimming and J lost 5 bases, with 9 bases between them. CDR1 MNHEY and CDR2 SVGAGI come from the germline V gene. The CDR3 runs to 13 residues. CDR3 bases: TGTGCCAGCAGTTACAATGGATTCGAGACCCAGTACTTC. Amino acid sequence: CASSYNGFETQYF.

This clonotype was seen repeatedly, ten times or more. The rearrangement joins TRBV28 to TRBJ2-7, with TRBD1 matching 11 bases. Germline CDR1 and CDR2: MDHEN and SYDVKM. This CDR3 is 14 amino acids long. With 2 bases clipped from V and 6 bases from J, the junction kept 3 bases outside the gene matches. The CDR3 coding sequence is TGTGCCAGCAGTTTAACGGGACAGGGGGGCGAGCAGTACTTC. Protein sequence: CASSLTGQGGEQYF.

This clonotype has a count of ten or more. The rearrangement uses TRBV30 and TRBJ2-4; D possibly uses TRBD1 or TRBD2 (5 bases each). V was trimmed by 2 bases and J by 1 base, leaving 18 bases between them. Germline V gene data show CDR1 as GTSNPN and CDR2 as SVGIG (reference sequence). The CDR3 runs 17 residues. In DNA, the CDR3 is TGTGCCTGGAGTAGCTTGGGGGTCCTCCAGGCCAAAAACATTCAGTACTTC. Translated, it gives CAWSSLGVLQAKNIQYF.

This rearrangement joins TRBV19 to TRBJ1-5; 7 bases line up with TRBD1. Losses at the gene ends were 4 bases for V and 5 bases for J; bases not matched to a gene: 5. This CDR3 region has 14 residues. Germline assignment: CDR1 LNHDA and CDR2 SQIVND (reference sequence). CDR3 nucleotides: TGTGCCAGTAGTACTAGACAGGGATATCAGCCCCAGCATTTT. Its protein product is CASSTRQGYQPQHF.

This clonotype has a count of ten or more. The chain carries TRBV20-1 and TRBJ2-3; D remains ambiguous. CDR1 is DFQATT, CDR2 SNEGSKA, per germline (reference sequence). The CDR3 is 12 residues long. V lost 3 bases and J lost 6, with 10 bases in between. CDR3 DNA: TGCAGTGCTAGTGCCAACGGGGATACGCAGTATTTT. This encodes CSASANGDTQYF.

There are many counts of this clonotype. For the CDR3, the DNA is TGTGCCGCTCGGACGGTGAACACTGAAGCTTTCTTT. It specifies CAARTVNTEAFF. The chain uses TRBV2 and TRBJ1-1, with D unresolved. Trimming took off 11 bases at V and 0 bases at J, with 10 bases between the two ends. The germline CDR1 and CDR2 sequences are SNHLY and FYNNEI. This CDR3 contains 12 residues.

The rearrangement joins TRBV28 to TRBJ2-4; D is uncertain. The length of the CDR3 is 15 residues. V was shortened by 4 bases and J by 7 bases, with 17 bases between the two germline ends. CDR1 MDHEN and CDR2 SYDVKM come from the germline V gene. The CDR3 sequence: CASSSVPFRVNIQYF. The CDR3 nucleotides read TGTGCCAGCAGTTCGGTCCCTTTTAGGGTGAACATTCAGTACTTC.

This sequence joins TRBV24-1 and TRBJ2-5, with D uncertain. The germline V and J ends were trimmed by 3 bases and 0 bases, with 4 bases remaining between them. The germline CDR1 and CDR2 sequences are KGHDR and SFDVKD. The CDR3 spans 13 residues. For the CDR3, the DNA is TGTGCCACCAGTGATGGCCACCAAGAGACCCAGTACTTC. This translates into CATSDGHQETQYF.

Many counts were recorded for this clonotype. The rearrangement uses TRBV30 and TRBJ2-7, with 11 bases lining up with TRBD2. This CDR3 is built from 16 residues. V was pared by 0 bases and J by 5 bases, with 9 bases of the junction left unmatched. Germline CDR1 reads GTSNPN; CDR2 reads SVGIG (reference sequence). The CDR3 nucleotides read TGTGCCTGGAGTGTAGGGATTTCACTAGCGGGAGACGAGCAGTACTTC. Translation gives CAWSVGISLAGDEQYF.